This T cell receptor (beta chain) was sequenced for a study of blood T cell repertoires in COVID-19. Study details: COVID-19 samples collected from the United States, Italy and Spain covered acute and convalescent phases. The cDNA or gDNA used as material had been derived from T cells, B-cell-depleted T cells, or PBMCs.

By sample share, this clone is medium-sized (0.01 to 0.1%). Germline CDR1 reads SGHNT; CDR2 reads YENEEA. The CDR3 loop spans 20 amino acids. V gave up 0 bases and J gave up 1 base; unmatched junction bases: 11. Under the authors' procedure: Scientists estimated how many nucleated cells there were by amplifying reference gene primers. Assay used: immunoSEQ multiplex PCR; TCRdb lists only in-frame clones, some missing. The DNA gave D and trimming, while V, J and clone size come from that table. Here the sample spans about 110,000 clones, roughly 85% being singletons. This receptor was taken from a human donor in a cohort sampled during active COVID-19. The chain employs TRBV11-3 and TRBJ2-1, with TRBD2 matching over 11 bases. Sequencing input: peripheral blood. The CDR3 spells CASSLDQVSGRARSYNEQFF. The DNA for the CDR3 is TGTGCCAGCAGCTTAGACCAGGTTAGCGGGAGGGCAAGGTCCTACAATGAGCAGTTCTTC. The full variable domain, in which reference TRBV11-3 and TRBJ2-1 provide the parts outside the CDR3, is EAGVVQSPRYKIIEKKQPVAFWCNPISGHNTLYWYLQNLGQGPELLIRYENEEAVDDSQLPKDRFSAERLKGVDSTLKIQPAELGDSAVYLCASSLDQVSGRARSYNEQFFGPGTRLTVL.